This TCR beta chain is from a study of PD-1 blockade in classical Hodgkin lymphoma. Some clones are missing from TCRdb's copy, which holds only in-frame ones; the method was immunoSEQ multiplex PCR. The sample records 100,000 or so clones, about 92% being singletons. Documented time point: cycle 4 day 1 (C4D1), after 5 to 7 weeks of nivolumab. The patients all showed relapse after autologous stem cell transplantation, while their brentuximab vedotin exposure varied. This TCR was recovered from a human donor with classical Hodgkin lymphoma. This sample comprised peripheral blood mononuclear cells (PBMCs), obtained before the fourth cycle of nivolumab.

The CDR3 DNA reads as TGTGCCAGCAGCTTAGTTGACAGAGCCCAAGAGACCCAGTACTTC. The encoded protein is CASSLVDRAQETQYF. The V and J genes are TRBV7-2 and TRBJ2-5; D is possibly TRBD1 (5 bases). The CDR3 loop spans 15 amino acids. Trimming took off 1 base at V and 1 base at J, with 10 bases between the two ends. The V gene's germline CDR1 is SGHTA and CDR2 FQGNSA.